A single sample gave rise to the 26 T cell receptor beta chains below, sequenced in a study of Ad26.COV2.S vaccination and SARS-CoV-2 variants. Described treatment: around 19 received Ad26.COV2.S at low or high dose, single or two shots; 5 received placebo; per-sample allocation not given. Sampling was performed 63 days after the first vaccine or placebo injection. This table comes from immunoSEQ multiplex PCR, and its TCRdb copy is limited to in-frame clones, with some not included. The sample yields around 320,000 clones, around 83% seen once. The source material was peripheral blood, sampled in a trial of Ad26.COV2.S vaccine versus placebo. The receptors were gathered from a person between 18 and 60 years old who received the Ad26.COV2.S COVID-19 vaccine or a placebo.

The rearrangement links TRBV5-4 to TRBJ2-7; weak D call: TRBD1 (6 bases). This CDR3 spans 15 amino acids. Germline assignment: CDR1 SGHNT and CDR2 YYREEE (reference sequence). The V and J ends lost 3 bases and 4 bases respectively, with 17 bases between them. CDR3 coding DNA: TGTGCCAGCAGCTCAAAACGGGACACCGAGTACGAGCAGTACTTC. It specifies CASSSKRDTEYEQYF.

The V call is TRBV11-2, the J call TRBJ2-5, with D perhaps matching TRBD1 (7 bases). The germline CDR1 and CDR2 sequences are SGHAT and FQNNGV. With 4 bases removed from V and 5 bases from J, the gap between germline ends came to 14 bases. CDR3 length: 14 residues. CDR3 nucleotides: TGTGCCAGCAGCTCCAGGGGGGTTCAGGAGACCCAGTACTTC. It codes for CASSSRGVQETQYF.

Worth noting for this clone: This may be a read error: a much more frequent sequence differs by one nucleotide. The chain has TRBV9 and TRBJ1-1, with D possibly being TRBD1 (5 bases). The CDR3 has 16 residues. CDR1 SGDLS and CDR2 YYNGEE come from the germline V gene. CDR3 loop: CARSVGGAGMDPEAFF. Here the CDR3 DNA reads TGTGCCAGGAGCGTGGGGGGTGCAGGGATGGACCCTGAAGCTTTCTTT. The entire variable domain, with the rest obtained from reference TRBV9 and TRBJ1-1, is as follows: DSGVTQTPKHLITATGQRVTLRCSPRSGDLSVYWYQQSLDQGLQFLIQYYNGEERAKGNILERFSAQQFPDLHSELNLSSLELGDSALYFCARSVGGAGMDPEAFFGQGTRLTVV.

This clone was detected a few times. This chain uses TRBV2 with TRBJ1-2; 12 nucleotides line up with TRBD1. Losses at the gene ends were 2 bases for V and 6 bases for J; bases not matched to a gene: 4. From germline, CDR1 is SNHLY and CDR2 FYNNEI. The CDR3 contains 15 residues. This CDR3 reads CASSERDRGRDGYTF. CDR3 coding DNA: TGTGCCAGCAGTGAACGGGACAGGGGGCGGGATGGCTACACCTTC.

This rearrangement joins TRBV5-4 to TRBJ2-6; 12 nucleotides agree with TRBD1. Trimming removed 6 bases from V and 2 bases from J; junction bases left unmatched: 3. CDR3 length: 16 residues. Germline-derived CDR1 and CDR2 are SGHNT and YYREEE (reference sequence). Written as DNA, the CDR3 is TGTGCCAGCATCGGGACAGGGGGCGCTGGGGCCAACGTCCTGACTTTC. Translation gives CASIGTGGAGANVLTF. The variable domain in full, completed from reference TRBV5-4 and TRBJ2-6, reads ETGVTQSPTHLIKTRGQQVTLRCSSQSGHNTVSWYQQALGQGPQFIFQYYREEENGRGNFPPRFSGLQFPNYSSELNVNALELDDSALYLCASIGTGGAGANVLTFGAGSRLTVL.

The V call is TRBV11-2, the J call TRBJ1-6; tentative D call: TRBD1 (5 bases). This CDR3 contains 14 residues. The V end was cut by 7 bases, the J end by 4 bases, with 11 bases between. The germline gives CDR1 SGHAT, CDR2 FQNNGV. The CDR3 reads CASNPQGYNSPLHF. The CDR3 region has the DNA TGTGCCAGCAACCCCCAGGGTTATAATTCACCCCTCCACTTT.

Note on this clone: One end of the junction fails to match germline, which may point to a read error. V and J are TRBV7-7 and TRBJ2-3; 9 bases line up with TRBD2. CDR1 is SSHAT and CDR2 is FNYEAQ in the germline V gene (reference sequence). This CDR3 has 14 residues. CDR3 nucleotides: TGTGCTAGCAGCCCAAAGCGGGGGGCAGATACGCAGTATTTT. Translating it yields CASSPKRGADTQYF.

The CDR3 bases are TGTGCCAGCAGTCCCTACCCATTCCTCCAGGGGGGTTACACTGAAGCTTTCTTT. It codes for CASSPYPFLQGGYTEAFF. The rearrangement joins TRBV27 to TRBJ1-1, with 7 nucleotides matching TRBD1. Losses at the gene ends were 5 bases for V and 3 bases for J; bases not matched to a gene: 18. CDR3 length: 18 residues. Looked up from germline, CDR1 is MNHEY and CDR2 is SMNVEV (reference sequence).

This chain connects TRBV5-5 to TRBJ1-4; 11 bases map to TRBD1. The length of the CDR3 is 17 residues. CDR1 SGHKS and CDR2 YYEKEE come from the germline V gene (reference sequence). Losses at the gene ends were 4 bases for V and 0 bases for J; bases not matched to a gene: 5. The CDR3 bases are TGTGCCAGCAGCAGAGGGACAGGGGGAGCAACTAATGAAAAACTGTTTTTT. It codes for CASSRGTGGATNEKLFF.

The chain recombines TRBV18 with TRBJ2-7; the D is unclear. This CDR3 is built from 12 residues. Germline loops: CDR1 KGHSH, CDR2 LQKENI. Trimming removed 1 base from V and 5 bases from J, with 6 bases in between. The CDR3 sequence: CASSPQGNEQYF. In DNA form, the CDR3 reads TGTGCCAGCTCACCACAGGGCAACGAGCAGTACTTC.

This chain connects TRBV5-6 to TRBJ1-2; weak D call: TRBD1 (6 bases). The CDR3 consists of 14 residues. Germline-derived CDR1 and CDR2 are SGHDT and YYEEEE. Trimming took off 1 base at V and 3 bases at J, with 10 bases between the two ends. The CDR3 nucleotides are TGTGCCAGCAGCTTGAGGCCAGGGGACTATGGCTACACCTTC. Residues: CASSLRPGDYGYTF.

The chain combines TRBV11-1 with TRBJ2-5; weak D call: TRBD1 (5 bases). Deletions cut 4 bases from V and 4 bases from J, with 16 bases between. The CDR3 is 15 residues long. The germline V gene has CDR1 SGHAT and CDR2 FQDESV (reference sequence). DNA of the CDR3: TGTGCCAGCAGCTCACCCGACGGTAGGGGAGAGACCCAGTACTTC. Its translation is CASSSPDGRGETQYF.

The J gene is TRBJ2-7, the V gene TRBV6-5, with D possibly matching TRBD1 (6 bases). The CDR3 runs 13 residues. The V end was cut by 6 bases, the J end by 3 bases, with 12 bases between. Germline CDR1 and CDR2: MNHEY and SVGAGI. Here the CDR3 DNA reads TGTGCCAGCAGCCCAGGGGTAATCTACGAGCAGTACTTC. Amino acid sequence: CASSPGVIYEQYF.

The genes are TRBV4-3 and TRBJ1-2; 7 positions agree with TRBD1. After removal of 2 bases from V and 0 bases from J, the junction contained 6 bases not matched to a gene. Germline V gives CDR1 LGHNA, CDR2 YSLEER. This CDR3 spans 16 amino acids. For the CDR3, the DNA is TGCGCCAGCAGCCAATTACAGGGGACCACTAACTATGGCTACACCTTC. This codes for CASSQLQGTTNYGYTF.

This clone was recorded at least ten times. DNA of the CDR3: TGTGCCATACAGGACAGGGAATATGGCTACACCTTC. The encoded protein is CAIQDREYGYTF. The V call is TRBV10-3, the J call TRBJ1-2; 8 bases are shared with TRBD1. Germline V gene lookup returns CDR1 ENHRY and CDR2 SYGVKD. The CDR3 is made up of 12 amino acids. Trimming took 9 bases from V and 5 from J; bases not matched to a gene: 5.

CDR3 protein: CASSIGTGLYEQYF. The CDR3 DNA reads as TGTGCCAGTAGTATTGGGACAGGGCTCTACGAGCAGTACTTC. V and J are TRBV19 and TRBJ2-7; 9 bases match TRBD1. V shed 3 bases, J shed 3 bases, and the junction held 3 bases outside the gene matches. The germline V gene encodes CDR1 LNHDA and CDR2 SQIVND (reference sequence). There are 14 residues in the CDR3.

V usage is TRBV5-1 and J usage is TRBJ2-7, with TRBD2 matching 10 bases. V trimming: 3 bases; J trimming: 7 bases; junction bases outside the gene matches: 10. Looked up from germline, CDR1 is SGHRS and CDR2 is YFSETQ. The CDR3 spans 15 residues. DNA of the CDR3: TGCGCCAGCAGCTCCAATAGCGGGGGGCCCCCGGAGCAGTACTTC. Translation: CASSSNSGGPPEQYF.

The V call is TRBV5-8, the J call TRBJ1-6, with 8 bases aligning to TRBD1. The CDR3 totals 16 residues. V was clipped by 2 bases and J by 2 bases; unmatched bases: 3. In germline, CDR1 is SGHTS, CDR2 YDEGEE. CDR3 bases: TGTGCCAGCAGCTTCACAGGGGGAACCTATAATTCACCCCTCCACTTT. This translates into CASSFTGGTYNSPLHF.

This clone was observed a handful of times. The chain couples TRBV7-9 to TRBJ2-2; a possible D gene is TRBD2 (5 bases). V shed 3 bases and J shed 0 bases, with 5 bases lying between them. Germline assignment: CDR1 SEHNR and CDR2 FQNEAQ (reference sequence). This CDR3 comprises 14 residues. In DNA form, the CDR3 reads TGTGCCAGCAGCTTGGACTCGAACACCGGGGAGCTGTTTTTT. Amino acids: CASSLDSNTGELFF.

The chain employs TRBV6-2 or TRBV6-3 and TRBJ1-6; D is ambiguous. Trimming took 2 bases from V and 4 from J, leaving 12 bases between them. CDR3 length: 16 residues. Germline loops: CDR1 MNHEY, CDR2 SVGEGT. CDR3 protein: CASSYDTTGYNSPLHF. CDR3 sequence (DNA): TGTGCCAGCAGTTACGACACTACGGGGTATAATTCACCCCTCCACTTT.

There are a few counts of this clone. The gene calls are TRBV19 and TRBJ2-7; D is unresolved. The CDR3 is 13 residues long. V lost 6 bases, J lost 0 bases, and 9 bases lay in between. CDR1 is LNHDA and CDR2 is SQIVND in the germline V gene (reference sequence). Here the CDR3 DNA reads TGTGCCAGTAGGGGCGGTAGCTCCTACGAGCAGTACTTC. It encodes CASRGGSSYEQYF. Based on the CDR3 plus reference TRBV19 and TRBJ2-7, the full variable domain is DGGITQSPKYLFRKEGQNVTLSCEQNLNHDAMYWYRQDPGQGLRLIYYSQIVNDFQKGDIAEGYSVSREKKESFPLTVTSAQKNPTAFYLCASRGGSSYEQYFGPGTRLTVT.

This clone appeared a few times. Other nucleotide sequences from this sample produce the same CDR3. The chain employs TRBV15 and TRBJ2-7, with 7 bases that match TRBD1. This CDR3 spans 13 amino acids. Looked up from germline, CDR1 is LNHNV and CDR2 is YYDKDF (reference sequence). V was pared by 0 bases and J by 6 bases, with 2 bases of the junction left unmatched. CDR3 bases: TGTGCCACCAGCAGAGATAGGGGGCGCGAGCAGTACTTC. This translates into CATSRDRGREQYF.

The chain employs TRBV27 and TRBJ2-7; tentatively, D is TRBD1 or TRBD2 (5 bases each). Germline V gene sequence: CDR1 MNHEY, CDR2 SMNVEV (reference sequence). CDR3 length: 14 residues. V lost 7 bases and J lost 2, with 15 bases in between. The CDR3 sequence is CASKFSRDPYEQYF. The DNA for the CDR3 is TGTGCCAGCAAATTCAGCAGGGACCCCTACGAGCAGTACTTC.

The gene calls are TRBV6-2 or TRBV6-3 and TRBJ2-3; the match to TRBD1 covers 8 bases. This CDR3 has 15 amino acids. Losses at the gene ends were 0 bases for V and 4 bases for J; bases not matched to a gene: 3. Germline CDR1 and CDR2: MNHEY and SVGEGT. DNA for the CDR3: TGTGCCAGCAGTTACTCGAACAGGGGGGCAGATACGCAGTATTTT. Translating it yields CASSYSNRGADTQYF.

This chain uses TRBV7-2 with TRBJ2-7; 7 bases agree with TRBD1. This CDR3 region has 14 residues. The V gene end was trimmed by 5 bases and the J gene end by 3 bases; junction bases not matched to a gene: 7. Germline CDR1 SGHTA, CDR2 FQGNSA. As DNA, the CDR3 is TGTGCCAGCAGCGCCCGACAGGGCGGCTACGAGCAGTACTTC. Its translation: CASSARQGGYEQYF.

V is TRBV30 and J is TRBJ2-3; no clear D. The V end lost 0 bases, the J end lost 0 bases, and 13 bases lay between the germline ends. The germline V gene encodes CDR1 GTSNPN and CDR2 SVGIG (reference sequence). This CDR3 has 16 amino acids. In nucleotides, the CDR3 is TGTGCCTGGAGTGTACGAAGGCTAACTAGCACAGATACGCAGTATTTT. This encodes CAWSVRRLTSTDTQYF.